This entry concerns a single T cell receptor beta chain. These data originate in a study of type 1 and type 2 diabetes patients. As for the study in general: Samples came from type 1 diabetic, type 2 diabetic or nondiabetic people, recruited in China. Magnetic bead positive selection isolated CD4+ or CD8+ T cells from PBMCs.

PCR was run on genomic DNA. A primer set of 30 forward and 13 reverse primers amplified the CDR3. In TCRdb, the multiplex PCR reads were re-called with MiXCR into one record per CDR3 protein. The data hold around 300,000 distinct CDR3 sequences, with roughly 48% observed a single time. The sequence came from a man younger than 35 with type 2 diabetes. Sequenced input: peripheral blood mononuclear cells (PBMCs).

In DNA form, the CDR3 reads TGCGCCAGCAGCTGGGGACAGGGGAACACTGAAGCTTTCTTT. Amino acids: CASSWGQGNTEAFF. This sequence joins TRBV5-1 and TRBJ1-1, with 9 bases matching TRBD1. Germline CDR1 SGHRS, CDR2 YFSETQ. This CDR3 region has 14 residues. The ends lost 3 bases at V and 1 base at J; junction bases unmatched: 1.